The 11 T cell receptor beta chains below were found in one sample sequenced in a study of immune heterogeneity within non-small cell lung tumors. It was a multiplex PCR that amplified TCR beta CDR3, with 32 V and 13 J primers. TCRdb itself ran the multiplex PCR reads through MiXCR, one entry per CDR3 protein. The data hold about 20,000 distinct CDR3 sequences, with 25% to 30% observed a single time. Bulk tumor gDNA, roughly 660 ng per sample, served as the TCR template. Several biopsies per primary tumor, spaced far apart, were taken during surgery. With untreated, newly diagnosed non-small cell lung cancer, the patients went on to undergo curative surgery. Sequencing used lung tumor tissue. These receptors were obtained from a man aged 35 to 55 with non-small cell lung cancer.

This chain joins TRBV5-4 and TRBJ1-3; D is unclear. The CDR3 length is 18 residues. Germline lookup yields CDR1 SGHNT and CDR2 YYREEE (reference sequence). The V gene lost 2 bases and the J gene lost 0 bases, with 18 bases spanning the gap. CDR3 residues: CASSFWQPRLSSGNTIYF. In DNA form, the CDR3 reads TGTGCCAGCAGCTTTTGGCAGCCGCGTCTCAGCTCTGGAAACACCATATATTTT.

Worth noting for this clonotype: Compared with germline, one end of the junction differs, possibly owing to a read error. The CDR3 region is CIVVGSSDEQYF. CDR3 bases: TGCATCGTTGTTGGGTCAAGCGACGAGCAGTACTTC. The J gene is TRBJ2-7, the V gene TRBV29-1; D gene unclear. CDR3 length: 12 residues. CDR1 is SQVTM and CDR2 is ANQGSEA in the germline V gene.

This clonotype was counted many times. This rearrangement joins TRBV6-6 to TRBJ1-1, with D perhaps matching TRBD1 (5 bases). The CDR3 has 14 residues. V gave up 2 bases and J gave up 4 bases, with 11 bases separating them. The germline CDR1 and CDR2 sequences are MNHNY and SVGAGI (reference sequence). CDR3 sequence (DNA): TGTGCCAGCAGTTACAAGGGGTTCAGCACTGAAGCTTTCTTT. This gives the protein CASSYKGFSTEAFF.

This clonotype was counted a few times. One base away lies a much larger clone, so this may be a sequencing read error. The chain joins TRBV5-6 to TRBJ1-5, with TRBD1 as a possible D gene (5 bases). The length of the CDR3 is 15 residues. Germline CDR1 is SGHDT and CDR2 is YYEEEE. CDR3 nucleotides: TGTTCCAGCAGCCTTTGGGGGTGGAGCAATCAGCCCCAGCATTTT. Translating gives CSSSLWGWSNQPQHF.

This clonotype was picked up a small number of times. The chain links TRBV9 to TRBJ1-1; no reliable D call. V dropped 0 bases and J dropped 0 bases, with 18 bases sitting between them. CDR3 length: 18 residues. Germline CDR1 SGDLS, CDR2 YYNGEE. The chain's CDR3 is CASSVGPSGGRMNTEAFF. DNA of the CDR3: TGTGCCAGCAGCGTAGGCCCCTCGGGAGGGAGGATGAACACTGAAGCTTTCTTT.

The V gene is TRBV5-6, the J gene TRBJ1-6; maybe TRBD1 (5 bases). Germline V gene data show CDR1 as SGHDT and CDR2 as YYEEEE. This CDR3 comprises 13 residues. The V and J ends lost 2 bases and 10 bases respectively, with 10 bases between them. The CDR3 sequence is CASSLGDRSPLHF. For the CDR3, the DNA is TGTGCCAGCAGCTTAGGGGACCGGTCACCCCTCCACTTT.

The genes are TRBV9 and TRBJ2-2, with D tentatively TRBD1 or TRBD2 (5 bases each). Deletions cut 8 bases from V and 7 bases from J, with 18 bases between. CDR3 length equals 14 residues. Germline values: CDR1 SGDLS, CDR2 YYNGEE. CDR3 in amino acids: CARSPSGDHGELFF. The CDR3 DNA is TGTGCCAGGAGCCCGTCCGGGGACCACGGGGAGCTGTTTTTT.

This clonotype was seen only a few times. The chain combines TRBV7-9 with TRBJ2-2, with D possibly called TRBD1 or TRBD2 (5 bases each). The CDR3 consists of 16 residues. Per the germline V gene, CDR1 is SEHNR and CDR2 is FQNEAQ (reference sequence). V lost 4 bases and J lost 7, with 19 bases in between. CDR3 coding DNA: TGTGCCAGCAGCTCCCGGGGCTTACGAGGAAACGGGGAGCTGTTTTTT. Its protein is CASSSRGLRGNGELFF. Looking up the rest from reference TRBV7-9 and TRBJ2-2 gives the full variable domain: DTGVSQNPRHKITKRGQNVTFRCDPISEHNRLYWYRQTLGQGPEFLTYFQNEAQLEKSRLLSDRFSAERPKGSFSTLEIQRTEQGDSAMYLCASSSRGLRGNGELFFGEGSRLTVL.

The rearrangement links TRBV7-8 to TRBJ2-7, with D uncertain. V was clipped by 5 bases and J by 2 bases, with 7 bases between them. CDR1 and CDR2 from the germline V gene are SGHVS and FQNEAQ. This CDR3 is 12 amino acids long. The CDR3 reads CASSLPTYEQYF. The CDR3 DNA sequence: TGTGCCAGCAGCCTACCTACCTACGAGCAGTACTTC.

This clonotype turned up a few times. V gene TRBV10-3 combines with J gene TRBJ2-1; perhaps TRBD1 as D (6 bases). The CDR3 runs 13 residues. V lost 5 bases to trimming and J lost 5 bases, with 10 bases between them. CDR1 and CDR2 (germline): ENHRY, SYGVKD. The CDR3 region has the DNA TGTGCCATCAGTCTTCAGGGGAACAATGAGCAGTTCTTC. This codes for CAISLQGNNEQFF.

This clonotype is medium-sized within its sample. The J gene is TRBJ2-7, the V gene TRBV7-8; TRBD1 is a possible D gene (5 bases). This CDR3 spans 13 amino acids. V was clipped by 1 base and J by 4 bases, with 8 bases between them. Germline V CDR1 and CDR2: SGHVS, FQNEAQ. In nucleotides, the CDR3 is TGTGCCAGCAGCTTAGTAGGACAATACGAGCAGTACTTC. It is translated as CASSLVGQYEQYF. The full variable domain, with the rest looked up from reference TRBV7-8 and TRBJ2-7, is GAGVSQSPRYKVAKRGQDVALRCDPISGHVSLFWYQQALGQGPEFLTYFQNEAQLDKSGLPSDRFFAERPEGSVSTLKIQRTQQEDSAVYLCASSLVGQYEQYFGPGTRLTVT.